Listed below are T cell receptor beta chains from one sample, sequenced in a study of blood T cell repertoires in COVID-19. Data came from immunoSEQ multiplex PCR; TCRdb stores just in-frame clones and leaves some out. The sample contains under 90,000 clones, around 90% of which appear only once. Sequencing input: peripheral blood. The receptors were sampled from a man aged 40-49 years with COVID-19, enrolled during active disease. CDR3s include the opening cysteine and the closing phenylalanine or tryptophan. A D gene is named only where the DNA matches it firmly. Some rows mark clone size as missing; the rest say once, few, many or name a class of expanded clone.

TRBV7-2	NA	TRBD1	TRBJ2-7	TGTGCCAGCAGCACGCGACAGGGTTCCTACGAGCAGTACTTC	CASSTRQGSYEQYF
TRBV25-1	NA	TRBD2	TRBJ2-7	TGTGCCTCCCAGGGGCTAGCGGGGGTTTACGAGCAGTACTTC	CASQGLAGVYEQYF
TRBV3-1/TRBV3-2	NA	NA	TRBJ2-1	TGTGCCAGCAGCCAAAGCACCTTGCCCCCTTACAATGAGCAGTTCTTC	CASSQSTLPPYNEQFF
TRBV30	once	NA	TRBJ2-1	TGTGCCTGGAGTCGGTCCTACAATGAGCAGTTCTTC	CAWSRSYNEQFF
TRBV29-1	NA	TRBD1	TRBJ2-2	TGCAGCGTTTCCTACACTGACAGGGCGAGCGGGGAGCTGTTTTTT	CSVSYTDRASGELFF
TRBV6-1	NA	NA	TRBJ1-1	TGTGCCAGCAGTGAAGTCGGGGTGAGGAGAGACACTGAAGCTTTCTTT	CASSEVGVRRDTEAFF
TRBV3-1/TRBV3-2	NA	NA	TRBJ1-5	TGTGCCAGCAGCCCAGGCGTCGGGCCCCAGCATTTT	CASSPGVGPQHF
TRBV29-1	NA	TRBD1	TRBJ2-5	TGCAGCGTAGCCCGGGACAGAATCCAAGAGACCCAGTACTTC	CSVARDRIQETQYF
TRBV7-9	NA	NA	TRBJ2-1	TGTGCCAGCAGCCCGTTTGGACGCGGGGGCGAGCAGTTCTTC	CASSPFGRGGEQFF
TRBV11-3	NA	TRBD1	TRBJ2-3	TGTGCCAGCAGTGGGGACAGGGGGCCGGATACGCAGTATTTT	CASSGDRGPDTQYF
TRBV11-2	NA	NA	TRBJ1-1	TGTGCCAGCAGCCGTACAGGGTTCGCTGAAGCTTTCTTT	CASSRTGFAEAFF
TRBV2	NA	NA	TRBJ1-2	TGTGCCAGCAGTGAGCGGTCTCGACAGTACACCTTC	CASSERSRQYTF
TRBV28	NA	NA	TRBJ1-2	TGTGCCAGCAGCACCCCTGGACGGGGGGCTCCTGGCTACACCTTC	CASSTPGRGAPGYTF
TRBV6-5	NA	TRBD1	TRBJ2-7	TGTGCCAGCAGTTGGGCTACCGGGACAGGGAACGAGCAGTACTTC	CASSWATGTGNEQYF
TRBV4-1	NA	TRBD2	TRBJ2-6	TGCGCCAGCAGCCAAGATAGCGGGGGGGCATATGGGGCCAACGTCCTGACTTTC	CASSQDSGGAYGANVLTF
TRBV6-5	NA	NA	TRBJ1-1	TGTGCCAGCAGTTACGCCAGGGATGCTGAAGCTTTCTTT	CASSYARDAEAFF
TRBV15	few	TRBD2	TRBJ2-1	TGTGCCACCAGCGGACTAGCGGATTACAATGAGCAGTTCTTC	CATSGLADYNEQFF
TRBV6-5	NA	TRBD1	TRBJ1-2	TGTGCCAGCAGTTACTCGCTGGGACAGGGTAGTGACTACACCTTC	CASSYSLGQGSDYTF
TRBV5-4	NA	NA	TRBJ2-5	TGTGCCAGCAGCTTGGTCGGCGGCGCCCAAGAGACCCAGTACTTC	CASSLVGGAQETQYF
TRBV6-5	NA	NA	TRBJ1-1	TGTGCCAGCAGTACGCTAACAGCAAACACTGAAGCTTTCTTT	CASSTLTANTEAFF
TRBV24-1	NA	NA	TRBJ2-3	TGTGCCACCAGGGGACATACGGACACAGATACGCAGTATTTT	CATRGHTDTDTQYF
TRBV6-2/TRBV6-3	NA	TRBD2	TRBJ2-1	TGTGCCAGCAGTTACTCGAGGCTAGCGGGGGGGTATTACTCCTACAATGAGCAGTTCTTC	CASSYSRLAGGYYSYNEQFF
TRBV21-1	NA	NA	TRBJ2-7	TGTGCCAGCGTACACTCCGGGACAGGGGTCGACGAGCAGTACTTC	CASVHSGTGVDEQYF
TRBV11-2	NA	TRBD2	TRBJ2-3	TGTGCCAGCCGCCACCGGGGGGGGGTGGGGACCCTCACAGATACGCAGTATTTT	CASRHRGGVGTLTDTQYF
TRBV12-5	NA	NA	TRBJ2-5	TGTGCTAGTGGGGGACAAAACCAAGAGACCCAGTACTTC	CASGGQNQETQYF
TRBV15	NA	TRBD1	TRBJ1-5	TGTGCCACCACCACCGGGACAGGAAATCAGCCCCAGCATTTT	CATTTGTGNQPQHF
TRBV7-7	NA	TRBD2	TRBJ2-5	TGTGCCAGCAGCCTGGGACTAGCGGGGCCCCAAGAGACCCAGTACTTC	CASSLGLAGPQETQYF
TRBV30	NA	TRBD1	TRBJ1-5	TGTGCCTGGAGCTCCGGGACAGGCGGGATGCCCCAGCATTTT	CAWSSGTGGMPQHF
TRBV6-5	NA	NA	TRBJ1-5	TGTGCCAGCAGGAGGACTAATCTTGGTCAGCCCCAGCATTTT	CASRRTNLGQPQHF
TRBV21-1	NA	NA	TRBJ2-3	TGTGCCAGCACCTCTCCCCGACAGGTTCACACAGATACGCAGTATTTT	CASTSPRQVHTDTQYF
TRBV5-4	NA	NA	TRBJ2-7	TGTGCCAGCAGCCTGGGGGCCGCTACGTACGAGCAGTACTTC	CASSLGAATYEQYF
TRBV7-9	NA	NA	TRBJ1-3	TGTGCCAGCAGCTTGGACAGCCTCGACTCTGGAAACACCATATATTTT	CASSLDSLDSGNTIYF
TRBV6-5	NA	TRBD1	TRBJ1-2	TGTGCCAGCAGTACCGGGACAGGGACTGGCTACACCTTC	CASSTGTGTGYTF
TRBV10-3	NA	TRBD1	TRBJ2-5	TGTGCCATCAGTTCACAGGGGGTGGGGGAGACCCAGTACTTC	CAISSQGVGETQYF
TRBV7-8	NA	TRBD1	TRBJ2-7	TGTGCCAGCAGCTTAAGGTTCTGGGGACAGGGGGCGCTTGAGCAGTACTTC	CASSLRFWGQGALEQYF
TRBV6-5	NA	NA	TRBJ1-2	TGTGCCAGCAGTACGGGGAGGCGTCAGACTGGAGGCTACACCTTC	CASSTGRRQTGGYTF
TRBV27	NA	TRBD1	TRBJ1-1	TGTGCCAGCAAGACAGGGGGCACTGAAGCTTTCTTT	CASKTGGTEAFF
TRBV5-4	NA	NA	TRBJ1-1	TGTGCCAGCAGCTTGGCAGGGCTGACTGAAGCTTTCTTT	CASSLAGLTEAFF
TRBV11-2	few	TRBD1	TRBJ2-1	TGTGCCAGCAGCTTGGGACAGGGGAATGAGCAGTTCTTC	CASSLGQGNEQFF
TRBV3-1/TRBV3-2	NA	TRBD2	TRBJ2-1	TGTGCCAGCAGCCAAGGACGTGCGGGGGGCAGCTACAATGAGCAGTTCTTC	CASSQGRAGGSYNEQFF